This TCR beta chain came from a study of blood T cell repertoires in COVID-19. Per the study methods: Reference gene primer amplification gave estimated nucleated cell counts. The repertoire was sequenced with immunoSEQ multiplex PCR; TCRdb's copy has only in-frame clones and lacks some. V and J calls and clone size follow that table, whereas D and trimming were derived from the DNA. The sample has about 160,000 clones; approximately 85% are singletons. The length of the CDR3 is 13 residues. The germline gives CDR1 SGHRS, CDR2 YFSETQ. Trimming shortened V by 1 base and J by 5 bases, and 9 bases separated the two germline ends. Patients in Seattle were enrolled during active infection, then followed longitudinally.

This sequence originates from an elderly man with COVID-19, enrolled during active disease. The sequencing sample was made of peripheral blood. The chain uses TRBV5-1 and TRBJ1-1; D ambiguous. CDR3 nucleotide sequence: TGCGCCAGCAGCTTGTACCCACAGACTGAAGCTTTCTTT. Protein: CASSLYPQTEAFF.